The 6 T cell receptor beta chains below come from one sample, sequenced in a study of CD8 T cells in Susac syndrome. RNA in amounts of 0.5 to 1 ug was reverse transcribed with random hexamers. TCRdb reprocessed the immunoSEQ multiplex PCR reads via MiXCR and lists one record per CDR3 protein. Among about 190,000 distinct CDR3 sequences listed, approximately 94% were seen once. Sequencing was done on a sample of CD4+ T cells from PBMCs. The receptors were gathered from a human donor with Susac syndrome.

In this sample, this clonotype turned up a few times. In nucleotides, the CDR3 is TGTGCCAGCTCACCTCTGACCGGGGAGCTGTTTTTT. Its translation: CASSPLTGELFF. The J gene is TRBJ2-2, the V gene TRBV18; D is unclear. Germline V lookup: CDR1 KGHSH, CDR2 LQKENI. Trimming left V 3 bases short and J 5 bases short, with 4 bases between. The CDR3 has 12 amino acids.

The genes are TRBV2 and TRBJ2-7, with D possibly TRBD1 on 6 matching bases. The CDR3 covers 12 residues. Between the trimmed V and J ends, which lost 7 bases and 7 bases, there was a span of 14 bases. CDR1 and CDR2 (germline): SNHLY, FYNNEI. CDR3 in DNA: TGTGCCAGCAACAGGGTTGATAGGGAGCAGTACTTC. Protein product: CASNRVDREQYF. The whole variable domain, remainder taken from reference TRBV2 and TRBJ2-7, is EPEVTQTPSHQVTQMGQEVILRCVPISNHLYFYWYRQILGQKVEFLVSFYNNEISEKSEIFDDQFSVERPDGSNFTLKIRSTKLEDSAMYFCASNRVDREQYFGPGTRLTVT.

The rearrangement joins TRBV4-1 to TRBJ1-2; D call uncertain. Trimming took 0 bases from V and 8 from J, leaving 13 bases between them. This CDR3 region has 14 residues. Germline V gene data show CDR1 as MGHRA and CDR2 as YSYEKL. CDR3 nucleotides: TGCGCCAGCAGCCAAGATCTTCCCCCCGGGGGCTACACCTTC. Translated, it gives CASSQDLPPGGYTF.

This clonotype has only one observation. The rearrangement links TRBV9 to TRBJ1-1; 7 nucleotides align to TRBD1. V dropped 2 bases and J dropped 9; count of bases not matched to a gene: 7. The length of the CDR3 is 13 residues. Germline lookup yields CDR1 SGDLS and CDR2 YYNGEE. The CDR3 DNA reads as TGTGCCAGCAGCGTCCGAACAGGGGAAAAAGCTTTCTTT. Its translation: CASSVRTGEKAFF.

V usage is TRBV3-1 and J usage is TRBJ1-5, with D hard to call. The V gene lost 1 base and the J gene lost 14 bases, with 9 bases spanning the gap. The CDR3 covers 11 residues. The germline gives CDR1 LGHDT, CDR2 YNNKEL (reference sequence). CDR3: CASSQGPKKHF. CDR3 DNA sequence: TGTGCCAGCAGCCAAGGCCCGAAGAAGCATTTT.

This rearrangement joins TRBV5-4 to TRBJ1-2; D ambiguous. CDR1 and CDR2 from the germline V gene are SGHNT and YYREEE (reference sequence). V gave up 3 bases and J gave up 8 bases, with 20 bases separating them. CDR3 length: 15 amino acids. Here the CDR3 reads CASSSLRGLGSGYTF. In nucleotides, the CDR3 is TGTGCCAGCAGCTCCCTACGAGGTCTGGGGTCCGGCTACACCTTC.